This is a list of T cell receptor beta chains from one sample in a study of cytomegalovirus exposure and HLA in healthy donors. Libraries were prepared by immunoSEQ multiplex PCR; TCRdb keeps only in-frame clonotypes and omits some of them. The profile shows 150,000 or so clones, roughly 84% of them singletons. Sequenced sample: PBMCs. The receptor source for this set is a woman aged 18-30 years in good health and CMV-seronegative. CDR3s include the opening cysteine and the closing phenylalanine or tryptophan. Each record gives: J gene, D gene, V gene, CDR3 protein, CDR3 DNA. D genes are given only for firm matches.

J: TRBJ1-5
D: .
V: TRBV9
CDR3: CASSRGGDQPQHF
DNA: TGTGCCAGCAGCCGGGGGGGAGATCAGCCCCAGCATTTT

J: TRBJ1-6
D: TRBD1
V: TRBV29-1
CDR3: CSVSTGVENSPLHF
DNA: TGCAGCGTATCGACAGGGGTCGAAAATTCACCCCTCCACTTT

J: TRBJ1-1
D: .
V: TRBV15
CDR3: CATSSGGTGTEAFF
DNA: TGTGCCACCAGCAGTGGAGGGACGGGCACTGAAGCTTTCTTT

J: TRBJ2-7
D: .
V: TRBV4-3
CDR3: CASSPLTGSYEQYF
DNA: TGCGCCAGCAGCCCCTTGACGGGCTCCTACGAGCAGTACTTC

J: TRBJ1-2
D: TRBD1
V: TRBV15
CDR3: CATSRDRGKYGYTF
DNA: TGTGCCACCAGCAGGGACAGGGGTAAATATGGCTACACCTTC

J: TRBJ2-7
D: .
V: TRBV10-3
CDR3: CAISDGAASSYEQYF
DNA: TGTGCCATCAGTGACGGAGCGGCGAGCTCCTACGAGCAGTACTTC

J: TRBJ2-7
D: TRBD1
V: TRBV7-7
CDR3: CASSLGTGGSYEQYF
DNA: TGTGCTAGCAGCTTGGGGACAGGGGGCTCTTACGAGCAGTACTTC

J: TRBJ2-1
D: .
V: TRBV28
CDR3: CASSPSRGFGPYNEQFF
DNA: TGTGCCAGCAGTCCCTCCAGGGGTTTCGGACCCTACAATGAGCAGTTCTTC

J: TRBJ2-1
D: .
V: TRBV7-2
CDR3: CASSPTLPASYEQFF
DNA: TGTGCCAGCAGCCCCACCCTCCCCGCGAGCTATGAGCAGTTCTTC

J: TRBJ2-1
D: TRBD2
V: TRBV5-5
CDR3: CASGLAGGLLRRNEQFF
DNA: TGTGCCAGCGGTCTAGCGGGGGGGCTTCTGAGGAGGAATGAGCAGTTCTTC

J: TRBJ2-7
D: .
V: TRBV28
CDR3: CASCPEGFPYEQYF
DNA: TGTGCCAGCTGCCCAGAGGGTTTTCCCTACGAGCAGTACTTC

J: TRBJ2-1
D: TRBD1
V: TRBV4-3
CDR3: CASSQEGQGTYNEQFF
DNA: TGCGCCAGCAGCCAAGAGGGACAGGGGACCTACAATGAGCAGTTCTTC

J: TRBJ2-4
D: .
V: TRBV11-2
CDR3: CASSSGSLKNIQYF
DNA: TGTGCCAGCAGCTCGGGGTCTCTCAAAAACATTCAGTACTTC

J: TRBJ2-7
D: .
V: TRBV5-6
CDR3: CASSPIENYYEQYF
DNA: TGTGCCAGCAGCCCCATTGAAAACTACTACGAGCAGTACTTC

J: TRBJ1-2
D: .
V: TRBV7-2
CDR3: CASSPRTAVDGYTF
DNA: TGTGCCAGCAGCCCCAGGACAGCCGTCGACGGCTACACCTTC

J: TRBJ2-7
D: .
V: TRBV18
CDR3: CASSPSDSYEQYF
DNA: TGTGCCAGCTCACCCTCAGACAGCTACGAGCAGTACTTC

J: TRBJ2-7
D: .
V: TRBV7-2
CDR3: CASSIGAGATYEQYF
DNA: TGTGCCAGCAGCATCGGGGCAGGGGCTACCTACGAGCAGTACTTC